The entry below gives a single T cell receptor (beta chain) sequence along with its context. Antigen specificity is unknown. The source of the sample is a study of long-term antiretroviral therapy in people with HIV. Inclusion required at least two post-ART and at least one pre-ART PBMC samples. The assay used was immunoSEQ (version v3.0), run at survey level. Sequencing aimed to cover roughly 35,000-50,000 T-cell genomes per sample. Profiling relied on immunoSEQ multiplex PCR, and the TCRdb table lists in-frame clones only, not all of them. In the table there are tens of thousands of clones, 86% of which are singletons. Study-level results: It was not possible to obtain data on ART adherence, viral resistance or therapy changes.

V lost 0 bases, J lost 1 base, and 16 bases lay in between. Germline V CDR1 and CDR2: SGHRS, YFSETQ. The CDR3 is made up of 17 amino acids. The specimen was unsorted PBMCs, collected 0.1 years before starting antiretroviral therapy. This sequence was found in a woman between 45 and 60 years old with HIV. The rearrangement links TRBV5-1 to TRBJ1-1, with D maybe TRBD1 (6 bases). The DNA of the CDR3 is TGCGCCAGCAGCTTGGGGGCCAGGGGTGGGCCGAACACTGAAGCTTTCTTT. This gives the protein CASSLGARGGPNTEAFF.